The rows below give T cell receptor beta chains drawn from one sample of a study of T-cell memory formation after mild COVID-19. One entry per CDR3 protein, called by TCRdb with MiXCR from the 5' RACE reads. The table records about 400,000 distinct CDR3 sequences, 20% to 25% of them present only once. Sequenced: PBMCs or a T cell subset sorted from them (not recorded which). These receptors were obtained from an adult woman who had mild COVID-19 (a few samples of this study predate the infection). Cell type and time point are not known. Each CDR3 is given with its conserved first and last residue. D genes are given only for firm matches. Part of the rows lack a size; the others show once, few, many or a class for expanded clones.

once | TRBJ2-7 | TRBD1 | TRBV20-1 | TGCAGTGCTTCCGGACAGGCCAGCTCCTACGAGCAGTACTTC | CSASGQASSYEQYF
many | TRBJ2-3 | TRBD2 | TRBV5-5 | TGTGCCAGCAGCCCCGGACTAGCGGGGCCCCAGACAGATACGCAGTATTTT | CASSPGLAGPQTDTQYF
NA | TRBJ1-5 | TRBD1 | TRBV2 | TGTGCCAGCAACGGGGACAGGAGGTCCCAGCCCCAGCATTTT | CASNGDRRSQPQHF
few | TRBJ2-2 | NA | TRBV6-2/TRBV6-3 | TGTGCCAGCAGCCCTTCGGAAAAGGACACCGGGGAGCTGTTTTTT | CASSPSEKDTGELFF
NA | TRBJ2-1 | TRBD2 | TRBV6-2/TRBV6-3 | TGTGCCAGCAGTTACGGAGCGGGAGGGCCGACCGATGAGCAGTTCTTC | CASSYGAGGPTDEQFF
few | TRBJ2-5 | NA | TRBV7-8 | TGTGCCAGCAGCTTAGAATCTCAGGGGTATGCGCGGAAAGAGACCCAGTACTTC | CASSLESQGYARKETQYF
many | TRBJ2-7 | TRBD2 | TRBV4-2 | TGTGCCAGCAGCCAGAGGGCCTCCGGTGCGGGAGGGCCGGGGGAGCAGTACTTC | CASSQRASGAGGPGEQYF
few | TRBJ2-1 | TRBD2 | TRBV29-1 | TGCAGCGTTCCAGGACTAGCGGGAGGTCGAAATGAGCAGTTCTTC | CSVPGLAGGRNEQFF
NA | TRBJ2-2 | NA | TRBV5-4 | TGTGCCACCAGACAGAACACCGGGGAGCTGTTTTTT | CATRQNTGELFF
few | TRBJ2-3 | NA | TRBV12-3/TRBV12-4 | TGTGCCAGCAGTTTTTCACAGCGACATACGCAGTATTTT | CASSFSQRHTQYF
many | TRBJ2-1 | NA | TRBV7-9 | TGTGCCAGCAGCTATTTAGGGGAACAGGGCAATGATGAGCAGTTCTTC | CASSYLGEQGNDEQFF
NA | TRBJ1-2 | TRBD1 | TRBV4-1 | TGCGCCAGCAGCCAAGGTCGACAGGGCCACTATGGCTACACCTTC | CASSQGRQGHYGYTF
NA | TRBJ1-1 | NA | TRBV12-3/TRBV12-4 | TGTGCCAGCAGTTTTTGGGGCACTGAAGCTTTCTTT | CASSFWGTEAFF
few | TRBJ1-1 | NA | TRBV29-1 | TGCAGCGTTGGGGGGGGACGTTTGAACACTGAAGCTTTCTTT | CSVGGGRLNTEAFF
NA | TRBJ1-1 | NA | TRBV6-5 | TGTGCCACCCACAAGGGGAGGGTGAACACTGAAGCTTTCTTT | CATHKGRVNTEAFF
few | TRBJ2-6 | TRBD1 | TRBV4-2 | TGTGCCAGCAGCCCCCGGGACAGAGTCCTCTCTGGGGCCAACGTCCTGACTTTC | CASSPRDRVLSGANVLTF
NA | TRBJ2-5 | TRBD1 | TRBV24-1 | TGTGCCACCAGTGTTGACAGGGAAGAGACCCAGTACTTC | CATSVDREETQYF